This record covers a single T cell receptor (beta chain). This entry is derived from a study of CD8+ T cells in alopecia areata. After isolation, RNA underwent reverse transcription to generate cDNA as the sequencing template. Profiled with immunoSEQ multiplex PCR; TCRdb holds only in-frame clones, not every one. The sample has 120,000 to 150,000 clones, about three fifths seen once; the top ten hold 35% to 40%. The sequenced sample consisted of CD8+ T cells sorted from blood. This clonotype originated in a human donor in good health.

The CDR3 nucleotides read TGTGCCTGGACACCTCCGGACAGGGCTCCCTACGAGCAGTACTTC. The encoded protein is CAWTPPDRAPYEQYF. The gene calls are TRBV30 and TRBJ2-7; TRBD1 matches at 8 bases. J was trimmed by 2 bases and V by 4 bases; bases with no gene match: 10. The CDR3 has 15 amino acids. Germline V lookup: CDR1 GTSNPN, CDR2 SVGIG (reference sequence).